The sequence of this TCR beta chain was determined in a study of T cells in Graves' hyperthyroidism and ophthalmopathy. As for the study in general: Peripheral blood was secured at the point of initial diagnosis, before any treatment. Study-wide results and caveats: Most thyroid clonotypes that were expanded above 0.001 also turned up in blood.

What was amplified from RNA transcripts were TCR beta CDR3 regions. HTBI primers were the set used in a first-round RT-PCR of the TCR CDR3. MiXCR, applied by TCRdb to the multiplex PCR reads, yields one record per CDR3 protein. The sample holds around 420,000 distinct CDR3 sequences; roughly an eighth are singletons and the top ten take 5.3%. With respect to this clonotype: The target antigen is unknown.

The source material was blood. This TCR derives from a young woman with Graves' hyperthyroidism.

CDR3 coding DNA: TGTGCCAGCAGTTGGACAGGGGTCGATAATTCACCCCTCCACTTT. Translation gives CASSWTGVDNSPLHF. The V call is TRBV12-3 or TRBV12-4, the J call TRBJ1-6, with 9 positions matching TRBD1. The CDR3 is 15 residues long. V dropped 4 bases and J dropped 5; count of bases not matched to a gene: 3.